This is a list of T cell receptor beta chains from one sample in a study of CD8+ T cells in alopecia areata. The method was immunoSEQ multiplex PCR; TCRdb's version includes in-frame clones alone and lacks a portion of them. The sample consists of under 250,000 clones, roughly 50% of them appearing once. The sample was CD8+ T cells sorted from blood. The receptors come from a human donor in good health. CDR3s include the opening cysteine and the closing phenylalanine or tryptophan.

v_gene	j_gene	CDR3aa
TRBV23-1	TRBJ1-1	CASIWGENHTEAFF
TRBV18	TRBJ2-5	CASSQSGGQQETQYF
TRBV13	TRBJ2-5	CASSPRDSQETQYF
TRBV4-1	TRBJ2-7	CASSQEQAAAYEQYF
TRBV6-1	TRBJ2-1	CASSEWAGGYNEQFF
TRBV2	TRBJ1-5	CASRSGEKGNQPQHF
TRBV6-5	TRBJ2-7	CVSSLGGPYEQYF
TRBV5-4	TRBJ1-1	CASSLASGYAEAFF
TRBV7-8	TRBJ2-3	CASSQQHFKTDTQYF
TRBV27	TRBJ1-5	CASSLRQGNQPQHF
TRBV7-8	TRBJ1-2	CASRKEGGYTF
TRBV27	TRBJ2-2	CAARQTNTGELFF
TRBV2	TRBJ2-3	CASSETSGGRSTDTQYF
TRBV6-4	TRBJ1-5	CASSDSKALGNQPQHF
TRBV6-6	TRBJ2-7	CASSHPRQTPTGEQYF
TRBV7-9	TRBJ1-1	CASTDRNTEAFF
TRBV7-9	TRBJ2-7	CASSFGSGRDNHEQYF
TRBV29-1	TRBJ2-1	CSVPTVYNEQFF
TRBV7-9	TRBJ1-2	CASSPPPGRGAGYTF
TRBV19	TRBJ1-1	CASMEVVNTEAFF
TRBV13	TRBJ1-6	CASSGTVELDPYNSPLHF
TRBV5-4	TRBJ2-3	CASSGGTGTDTQYF
TRBV6-6	TRBJ2-5	CASSPSGGAQETQYF
TRBV5-1	TRBJ2-3	CASSLDLRAGGADTQYF
TRBV12-5	TRBJ1-1	CASGFEVGTEAFF
TRBV27	TRBJ2-3	CASKDGQGWTDTQYF
TRBV6-5	TRBJ1-5	CASSYDSSNQPQHF
TRBV27	TRBJ1-1	CAVGLGGLTEAFF
TRBV6-1	TRBJ1-5	CASSVSDGQPQHF
TRBV29-1	TRBJ1-2	CSVEDPLGWYGYTF
TRBV7-2	TRBJ1-1	CASSLGPSGRNAEAFF
TRBV4-1	TRBJ1-1	CASSPPAGSKAFF
TRBV14	TRBJ1-2	CASSQVSLYGYTF
TRBV9	TRBJ1-2	CASSLSGTGGYGYTF
TRBV11-2	TRBJ2-7	CASSFGPNEQYF
TRBV7-8	TRBJ1-5	CASSYGPGPNNQPQHF
TRBV7-3	TRBJ2-5	CASSPTPGTETQYF
TRBV6-1	TRBJ2-5	CASSATTGQGGETQYF
TRBV5-6	TRBJ1-2	CASSLGQGVYGYTF
TRBV5-4	TRBJ1-2	CASSLDQGNYGYTF